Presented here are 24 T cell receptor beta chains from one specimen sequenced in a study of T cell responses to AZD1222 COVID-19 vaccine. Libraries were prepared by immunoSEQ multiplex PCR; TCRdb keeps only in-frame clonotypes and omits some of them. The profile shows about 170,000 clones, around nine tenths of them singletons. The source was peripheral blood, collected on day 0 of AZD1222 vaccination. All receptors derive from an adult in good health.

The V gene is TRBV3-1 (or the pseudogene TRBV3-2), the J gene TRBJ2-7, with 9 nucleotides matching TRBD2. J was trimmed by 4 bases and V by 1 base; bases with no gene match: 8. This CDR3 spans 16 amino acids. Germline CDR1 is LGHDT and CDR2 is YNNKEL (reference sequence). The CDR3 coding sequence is TGTGCCAGCAGCCAAGGGAGGCTAGCGGGATGGTACGAGCAGTACTTC. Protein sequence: CASSQGRLAGWYEQYF.

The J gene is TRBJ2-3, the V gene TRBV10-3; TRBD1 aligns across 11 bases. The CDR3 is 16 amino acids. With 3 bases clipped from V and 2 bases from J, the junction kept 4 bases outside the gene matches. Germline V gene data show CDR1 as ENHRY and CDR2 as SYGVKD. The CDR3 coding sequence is TGTGCCATCAGTGAACCGGGACAGGGGGTCACAGATACGCAGTATTTT. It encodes CAISEPGQGVTDTQYF.

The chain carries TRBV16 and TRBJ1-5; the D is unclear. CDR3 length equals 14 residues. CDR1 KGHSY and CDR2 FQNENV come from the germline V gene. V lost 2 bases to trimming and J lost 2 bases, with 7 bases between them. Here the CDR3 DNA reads TGTGCCAGCAGCCAAGCCACGGGCAATCAGCCCCAGCATTTT. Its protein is CASSQATGNQPQHF. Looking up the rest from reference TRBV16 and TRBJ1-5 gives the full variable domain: GEEVAQTPKHLVRGEGQKAKLYCAPIKGHSYVFWYQQVLKNEFKFLISFQNENVFDETGMPKERFSAKCLPNSPCSLEIQATKLEDSAVYFCASSQATGNQPQHFGDGTRLSIL.

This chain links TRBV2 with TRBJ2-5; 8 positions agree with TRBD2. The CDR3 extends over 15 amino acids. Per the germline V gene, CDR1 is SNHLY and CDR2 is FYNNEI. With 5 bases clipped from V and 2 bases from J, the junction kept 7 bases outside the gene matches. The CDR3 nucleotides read TGTGCCAGCAGTAGAGAGCGGGGGTCACAAGAGACCCAGTACTTC. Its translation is CASSRERGSQETQYF.

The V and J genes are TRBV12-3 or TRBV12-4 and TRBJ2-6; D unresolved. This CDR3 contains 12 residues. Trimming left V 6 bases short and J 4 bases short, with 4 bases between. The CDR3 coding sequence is TGTGCCAGCAGGGAGGGGGCCAACGTCCTGACTTTC. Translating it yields CASREGANVLTF.

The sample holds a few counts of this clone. CDR3 coding DNA: TGTGCCAGCAGCCCTCGGGACAACAATGAGCAGTTCTTC. Amino acid sequence: CASSPRDNNEQFF. The V and J genes are TRBV7-9 and TRBJ2-1; weak D call: TRBD1 (6 bases). Germline values: CDR1 SEHNR, CDR2 FQNEAQ (reference sequence). The CDR3 is 13 residues long. Trimming shortened V by 5 bases and J by 5 bases, and 10 bases separated the two germline ends.

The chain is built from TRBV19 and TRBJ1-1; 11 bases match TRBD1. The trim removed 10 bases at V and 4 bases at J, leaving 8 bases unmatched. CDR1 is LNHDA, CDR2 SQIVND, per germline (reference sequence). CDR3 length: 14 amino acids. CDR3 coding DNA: TGTGCCACCCGGACAGGGGGCTTTAGCACTGAAGCTTTCTTT. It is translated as CATRTGGFSTEAFF.

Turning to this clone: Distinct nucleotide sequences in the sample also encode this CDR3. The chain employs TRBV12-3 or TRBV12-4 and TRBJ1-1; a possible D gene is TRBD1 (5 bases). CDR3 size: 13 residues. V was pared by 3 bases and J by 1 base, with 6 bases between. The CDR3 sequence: CASSFRENTEAFF. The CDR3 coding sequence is TGTGCCAGCAGTTTCAGGGAGAACACTGAAGCTTTCTTT.

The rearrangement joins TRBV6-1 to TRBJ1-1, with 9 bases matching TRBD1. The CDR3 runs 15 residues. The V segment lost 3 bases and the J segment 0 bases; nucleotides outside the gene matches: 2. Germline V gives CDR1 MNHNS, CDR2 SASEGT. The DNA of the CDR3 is TGTGCCAGCAGTGAGGACAGGGGTCTGAACACTGAAGCTTTCTTT. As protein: CASSEDRGLNTEAFF.

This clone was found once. As DNA, the CDR3 is TGTGCCAGCATCGACGCTAGCGGGAGGGCCAATGAGCAGTTCTTC. Translating it yields CASIDASGRANEQFF. The V and J genes are TRBV6-6 and TRBJ2-1; 12 bases fit TRBD2. J gave up 6 bases and V 7 bases, and 7 bases lay outside the gene matches. This CDR3 region has 15 residues. The germline V gene has CDR1 MNHNY and CDR2 SVGAGI (reference sequence).

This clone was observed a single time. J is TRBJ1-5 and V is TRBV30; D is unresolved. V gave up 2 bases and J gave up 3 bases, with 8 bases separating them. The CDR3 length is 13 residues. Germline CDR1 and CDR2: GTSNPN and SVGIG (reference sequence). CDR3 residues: CAWSKQLNQPQHF. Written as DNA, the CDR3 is TGTGCCTGGAGTAAACAGCTCAATCAGCCCCAGCATTTT.

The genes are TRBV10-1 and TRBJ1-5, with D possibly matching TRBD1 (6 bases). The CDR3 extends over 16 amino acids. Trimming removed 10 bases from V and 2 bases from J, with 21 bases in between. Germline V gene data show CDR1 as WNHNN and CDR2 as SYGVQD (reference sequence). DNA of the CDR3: TGCGCCACCGGGGGGCTGTGGCGGGTTGGCAATCAGCCCCAGCATTTT. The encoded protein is CATGGLWRVGNQPQHF.

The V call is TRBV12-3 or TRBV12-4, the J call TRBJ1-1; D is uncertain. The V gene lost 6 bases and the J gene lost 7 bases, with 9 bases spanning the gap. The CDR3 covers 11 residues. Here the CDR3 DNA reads TGTGCCAGCAGGCTAGAGGGTGAAGCTTTCTTT. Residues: CASRLEGEAFF.

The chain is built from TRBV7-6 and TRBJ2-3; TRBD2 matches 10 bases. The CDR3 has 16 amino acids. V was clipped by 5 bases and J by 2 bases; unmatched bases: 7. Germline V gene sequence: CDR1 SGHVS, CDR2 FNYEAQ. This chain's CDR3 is CASSPRTSGSTDTQYF. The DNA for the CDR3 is TGTGCCAGCAGCCCAAGGACTAGCGGTTCCACAGATACGCAGTATTTT.

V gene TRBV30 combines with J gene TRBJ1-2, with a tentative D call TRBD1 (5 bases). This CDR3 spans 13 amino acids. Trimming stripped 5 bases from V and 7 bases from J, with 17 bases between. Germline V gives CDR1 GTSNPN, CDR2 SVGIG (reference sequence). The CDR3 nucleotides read TGTGCCTGGCGCGCTCAGGGAGTTGGTGGCTACACCTTC. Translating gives CAWRAQGVGGYTF. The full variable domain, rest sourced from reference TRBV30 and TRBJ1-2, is SQTIHQWPATLVQPVGSPLSLECTVEGTSNPNLYWYRQAAGRGLQLLFYSVGIGQISSEVPQNLSASRPQDRQFILSSKKLLLSDSGFYLCAWRAQGVGGYTFGSGTRLTVV.

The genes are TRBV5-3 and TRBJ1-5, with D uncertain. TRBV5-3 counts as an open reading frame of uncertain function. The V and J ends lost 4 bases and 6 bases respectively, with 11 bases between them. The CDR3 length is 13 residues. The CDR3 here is CARSPKTSQPQHF. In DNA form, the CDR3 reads TGTGCCAGAAGCCCTAAAACCTCTCAGCCCCAGCATTTT.

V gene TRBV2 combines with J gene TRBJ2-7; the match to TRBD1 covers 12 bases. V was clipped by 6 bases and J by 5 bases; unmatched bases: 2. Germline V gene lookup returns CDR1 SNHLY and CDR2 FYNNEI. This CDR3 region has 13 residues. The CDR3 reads CASRGQGADEQYF. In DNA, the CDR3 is TGTGCCAGCAGGGGACAGGGGGCCGACGAGCAGTACTTC.

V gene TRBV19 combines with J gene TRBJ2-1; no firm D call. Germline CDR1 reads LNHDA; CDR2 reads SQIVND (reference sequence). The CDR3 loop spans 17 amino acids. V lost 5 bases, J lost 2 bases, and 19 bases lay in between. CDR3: CASSSRDPARTYNEQFF. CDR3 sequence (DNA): TGTGCCAGTAGTTCCCGAGACCCAGCAAGGACCTACAATGAGCAGTTCTTC. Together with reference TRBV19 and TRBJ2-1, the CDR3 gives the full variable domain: DGGITQSPKYLFRKEGQNVTLSCEQNLNHDAMYWYRQDPGQGLRLIYYSQIVNDFQKGDIAEGYSVSREKKESFPLTVTSAQKNPTAFYLCASSSRDPARTYNEQFFGPGTRLTVL.

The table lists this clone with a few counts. The CDR3 nucleotides are TGTGCCAGCAGTCAAGGGGGAAATGAGCAGTTCTTC. Protein product: CASSQGGNEQFF. The chain links TRBV12-3 or TRBV12-4 to TRBJ2-1, with D perhaps matching TRBD1 (6 bases). V dropped 5 bases and J dropped 7 bases, with 9 bases sitting between them. The CDR3 runs 12 residues.

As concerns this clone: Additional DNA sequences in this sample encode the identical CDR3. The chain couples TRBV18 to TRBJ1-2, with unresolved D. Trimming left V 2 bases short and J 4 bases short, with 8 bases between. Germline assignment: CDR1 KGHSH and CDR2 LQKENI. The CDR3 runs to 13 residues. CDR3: CASSPDSPYGYTF. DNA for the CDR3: TGTGCCAGCTCACCAGACTCCCCCTATGGCTACACCTTC.

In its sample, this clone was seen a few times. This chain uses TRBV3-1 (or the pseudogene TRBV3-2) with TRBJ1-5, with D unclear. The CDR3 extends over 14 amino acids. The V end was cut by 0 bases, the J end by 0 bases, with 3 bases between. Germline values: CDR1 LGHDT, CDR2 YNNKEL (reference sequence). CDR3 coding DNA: TGTGCCAGCAGCCAAGACAGTAGCAATCAGCCCCAGCATTTT. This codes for CASSQDSSNQPQHF.

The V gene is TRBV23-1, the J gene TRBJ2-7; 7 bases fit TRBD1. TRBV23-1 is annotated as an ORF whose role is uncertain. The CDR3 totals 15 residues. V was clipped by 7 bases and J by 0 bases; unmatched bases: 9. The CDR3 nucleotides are TGCGCCAGCACCCCCCCTGGACAGGACTCCTACGAGCAGTACTTC. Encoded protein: CASTPPGQDSYEQYF.

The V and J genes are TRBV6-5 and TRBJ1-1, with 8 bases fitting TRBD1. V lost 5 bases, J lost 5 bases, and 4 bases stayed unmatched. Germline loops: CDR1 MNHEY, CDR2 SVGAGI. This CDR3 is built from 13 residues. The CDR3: CASSRQGSTEAFF. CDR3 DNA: TGTGCCAGCAGTAGACAGGGGAGTACTGAAGCTTTCTTT.

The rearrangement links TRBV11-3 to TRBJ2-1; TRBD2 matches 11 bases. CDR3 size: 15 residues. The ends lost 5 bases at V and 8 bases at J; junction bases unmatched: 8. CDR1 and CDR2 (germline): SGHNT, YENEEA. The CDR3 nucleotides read TGTGCCAGCAGCCCTACTAGCGGGAGAAGGTATGAGCAGTTCTTC. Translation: CASSPTSGRRYEQFF.